The rows below give T cell receptor beta chains drawn from one sample of a study of OX40 agonist ivuxolimab in advanced cancers. Some clones are missing from TCRdb's copy, which holds only in-frame ones; the method was immunoSEQ multiplex PCR. The table records over 4,500 clones, roughly 64% of them present only once. The sample consisted of CD4+ or CD8+ T cells sorted from blood, taken in a trial of the OX40 agonist ivuxolimab. Receptors originate from an adult with an advanced solid tumor such as melanoma, head and neck, liver or kidney cancer. Both conserved end residues are part of each CDR3. Each record gives: clone size, D gene, J gene, V gene, CDR3 protein, CDR3 DNA. A D gene is named only where the DNA matches it firmly. Clone sizes are given selectively: once, few, many, or a class where the clone is expanded.

>few|TRBD1|TRBJ2-7|TRBV27
CASSVGGTGREQYF
TGTGCCAGCAGTGTCGGCGGGACAGGGCGCGAGCAGTACTTC
>many|.|TRBJ2-7|TRBV9
CASSVWSGPSYEQYF
TGTGCCAGCAGCGTTTGGTCAGGACCTTCCTACGAGCAGTACTTC
>large|.|TRBJ2-7|TRBV4-2
CASSQDRYEQYF
TGTGCCAGCAGCCAAGACAGATACGAGCAGTACTTC
>.|.|TRBJ2-2|TRBV12-1
CASSFPTGTGELFF
TGTGCCAGCAGCTTTCCTACTGGCACCGGGGAGCTGTTTTTT
>.|.|TRBJ2-7|TRBV4-3
CASSQDLRGGTYEQYF
TGCGCCAGCAGCCAAGATCTGCGGGGCGGGACCTACGAGCAGTACTTC
>.|TRBD2|TRBJ2-1|TRBV5-4
CATSSGGVNNEQFF
TGTGCCACCTCTAGCGGGGGGGTCAACAATGAGCAGTTCTTC
>few|.|TRBJ2-3|TRBV7-9
CASRGTDTQYF
TGTGCCAGCAGGGGCACGGATACGCAGTATTTT
>.|.|TRBJ2-1|TRBV9
CASSTSDGEYNEQFF
TGTGCCAGCAGCACTTCGGACGGGGAGTACAATGAGCAGTTCTTC
>.|TRBD1|TRBJ2-1|TRBV4-1
CASSQEHGGRGEQFF
TGCGCCAGCAGCCAAGAGCACGGAGGCAGGGGGGAGCAGTTCTTC
>.|.|TRBJ1-4|TRBV2
CASSDSGQNEKLFF
TGTGCCAGCAGTGACTCGGGGCAGAATGAAAAACTGTTTTTT
>.|TRBD1|TRBJ2-3|TRBV27
CASSLDAGTGDADTQYF
TGTGCCAGCAGTTTAGATGCGGGGACAGGGGACGCAGATACGCAGTATTTT
>medium-sized|.|TRBJ1-2|TRBV28
CASSLFQGSYGYTF
TGTGCCAGCAGTTTATTCCAGGGGAGCTATGGCTACACCTTC
>.|TRBD2|TRBJ2-5|TRBV5-1
CASARTTSGGPGETQYF
TGCGCCAGCGCCAGGACGACTAGCGGGGGGCCAGGGGAGACCCAGTACTTC
>once|.|TRBJ2-5|TRBV5-6
CASSLLPSDVQETQYF
TGTGCCAGCAGCTTGTTGCCCTCAGACGTACAGGAGACCCAGTACTTC
>.|.|TRBJ1-1|TRBV7-3
CASSLAFGTEAFF
TGTGCCAGCAGCTTAGCTTTCGGCACTGAAGCTTTCTTT
>.|.|TRBJ2-1|TRBV20-1
CSAEENEQFF
TGCAGTGCGGAAGAAAATGAGCAGTTCTTC
>few|.|TRBJ1-1|TRBV27
CASTRSAEAFF
TGTGCCAGCACCCGGTCGGCCGAAGCTTTCTTT
>.|.|TRBJ1-2|TRBV28
CASSLSAGEVNYGYTF
TGTGCCAGCAGTTTATCGGCGGGAGAAGTTAACTATGGCTACACCTTC
>.|TRBD1|TRBJ2-3|TRBV15
CATSGENRGSTDTQYF
TGTGCCACCAGCGGCGAAAACAGGGGCAGCACAGATACGCAGTATTTT
>few|TRBD2|TRBJ2-2|TRBV5-1
CASSLTSGGSIGELFF
TGCGCCAGCAGCTTGACTAGCGGGGGGAGTATCGGGGAGCTGTTTTTT
>.|.|TRBJ1-1|TRBV19
CASSSPGTSTEAFF
TGTGCCAGTAGTTCCCCCGGGACCTCCACTGAAGCTTTCTTT
>.|.|TRBJ2-7|TRBV5-1
CASSLEQAISYEQYF
TGCGCCAGCAGCTTGGAACAGGCCATCTCCTACGAGCAGTACTTC
>.|TRBD1|TRBJ2-1|TRBV19
CASSPWTGSNEQFF
TGTGCCAGTAGTCCCTGGACAGGGTCAAATGAGCAGTTCTTC
>.|TRBD1|TRBJ1-6|TRBV28
CASSEGTALSPLHF
TGTGCCAGCAGTGAAGGGACAGCACTTTCACCCCTCCACTTT
>few|TRBD1|TRBJ2-2|TRBV19
CASSFRTGLPGELFF
TGTGCCAGTAGTTTCAGGACAGGGCTTCCCGGGGAGCTGTTTTTT
>.|.|TRBJ1-1|TRBV9
CASSVVANTEAFF
TGTGCCAGCAGCGTGGTCGCGAACACTGAAGCTTTCTTT
>.|.|TRBJ2-5|TRBV19
CASSPHGGQETQYF
TGTGCCAGTAGTCCTCATGGGGGGCAAGAGACCCAGTACTTC
>.|TRBD1|TRBJ2-7|TRBV15
CATSSEYSGTGTSF
TGTGCCACCAGCAGTGAATACTCCGGGACAGGGACCTCTTTC
>.|TRBD1|TRBJ1-1|TRBV9
CASSVGQGGTEAFF
TGTGCCAGCAGCGTAGGGCAGGGGGGCACTGAAGCTTTCTTT
>.|.|TRBJ2-7|TRBV18
CASSPKGRNEQYF
TGTGCCAGCTCACCAAAAGGGAGGAACGAGCAGTACTTC
>.|.|TRBJ2-1|TRBV4-3
CASSQDRGHSYNEQFF
TGCGCCAGCAGCCAAGACAGGGGCCACTCCTACAATGAGCAGTTCTTC
>.|.|TRBJ2-1|TRBV6-1
CASSEVGQFF
TGTGCCAGCAGTGAAGTTGGGCAGTTCTTC
>.|.|TRBJ2-7|TRBV4-1
CASSQDTREQYF
TGCGCCAGCAGCCAAGATACACGCGAGCAGTACTTC
>.|.|TRBJ2-1|TRBV29-1
CSVEGSGDEQFF
TGCAGCGTTGAGGGTTCCGGGGATGAGCAGTTCTTC
>.|.|TRBJ1-1|TRBV5-5
CASSLTGSEAFF
TGTGCCAGCAGCTTGACGGGGTCTGAAGCTTTCTTT
>.|.|TRBJ1-4|TRBV19
CASSMSLSATNEKLFF
TGTGCCAGTAGTATGAGCTTGAGTGCAACTAATGAAAAACTGTTTTTT
>.|TRBD2|TRBJ2-3|TRBV7-9
CASSPGLAVSDTQYF
TGTGCCAGCAGCCCGGGACTAGCGGTATCAGATACGCAGTATTTT
>.|TRBD2|TRBJ2-5|TRBV11-2
CASSLLAGTQETQYF
TGTGCCAGCAGCTTACTAGCGGGGACTCAAGAGACCCAGTACTTC
>.|TRBD1|TRBJ1-2|TRBV29-1
CSVARDRGDVTF
TGCAGCGTGGCCCGGGACAGGGGGGATGTCACCTTC
>.|TRBD1|TRBJ2-2|TRBV28
CASSFWGRGRVDTGELFF
TGTGCCAGCAGTTTTTGGGGCAGGGGGCGGGTGGACACCGGGGAGCTGTTTTTT
>.|.|TRBJ2-5|TRBV9
CASSVLAGETQYF
TGTGCCAGCAGCGTTCTAGCTGGGGAGACCCAGTACTTC
>few|.|TRBJ1-1|TRBV5-1
CASSQDIAGMNTEAFF
TGCGCCAGCAGCCAAGATATCGCAGGAATGAACACTGAAGCTTTCTTT
>.|.|TRBJ1-2|TRBV6-5
CASSSQDYYGYTF
TGTGCCAGCAGTTCCCAGGACTACTATGGCTACACCTTC
>.|.|TRBJ2-7|TRBV7-6
CASSKSRQVLEQYF
TGTGCCAGCAGTAAAAGTCGACAGGTCCTTGAGCAGTACTTC
>.|.|TRBJ2-1|TRBV10-2
CASSEADYNEQFF
TGCGCCAGCAGTGAAGCAGATTACAATGAGCAGTTCTTC
>.|.|TRBJ2-7|TRBV11-2
CASSFGLPAVDEQYF
TGTGCCAGCAGCTTCGGACTTCCCGCTGTGGACGAGCAGTACTTC
>.|.|TRBJ2-7|TRBV5-6
CASSFRTGGEQYF
TGTGCCAGCAGCTTCCGGACTGGCGGCGAGCAGTACTTC
>.|.|TRBJ2-7|TRBV6-5
CASSYPSDEQYF
TGTGCCAGCAGTTACCCCTCCGACGAGCAGTACTTC
>few|TRBD1|TRBJ1-5|TRBV19
CASSATGEQPQHF
TGTGCCAGTAGTGCGACAGGGGAGCAGCCCCAGCATTTT
>.|TRBD2|TRBJ2-1|TRBV5-6
CASSPGRGSYNEQFF
TGTGCCAGCAGCCCCGGGAGGGGGAGCTACAATGAGCAGTTCTTC
>.|.|TRBJ2-7|TRBV11-2
CASSLALRGTSSYEQYF
TGTGCCAGCAGCTTAGCTTTGCGGGGAACCAGCTCCTACGAGCAGTACTTC
>.|.|TRBJ2-1|TRBV2
CASRAGTSSYNEQFF
TGTGCCAGCAGGGCCGGGACTTCGTCCTACAATGAGCAGTTCTTC
>.|TRBD1|TRBJ1-2|TRBV7-3
CASSLSRAGQIYGYTF
TGTGCCAGCAGCTTAAGTCGTGCGGGACAGATCTATGGCTACACCTTC
>.|.|TRBJ1-2|TRBV6-5
CASRLGTFEGYTF
TGTGCTAGCAGACTCGGGACGTTTGAGGGCTACACCTTC
>.|.|TRBJ1-5|TRBV19
CASTTGYQPQHF
TGTGCCAGTACCACAGGGTATCAGCCCCAGCATTTT
>few|.|TRBJ1-3|TRBV10-3
CAISEEQAYSGNTIYF
TGTGCCATCAGTGAGGAACAGGCCTACTCTGGAAACACCATATATTTT
>.|.|TRBJ2-7|TRBV11-1
CASSLWEHNEQYF
TGTGCCAGCAGCTTATGGGAGCACAACGAGCAGTACTTC